These 10 T cell receptor beta chains were all obtained from the same sample, sequenced in a study of CD8 T cells in Susac syndrome. An input of roughly 0.45 to 1 ug of RNA was subjected to reverse transcription using random hexamers. TCRdb processed the immunoSEQ multiplex PCR reads anew with MiXCR; each CDR3 protein has one entry. Among about 250,000 distinct CDR3 sequences listed, 93% were seen once. The sequenced sample was CD4+ T cells from PBMCs. The receptors were sampled from a human donor with multiple sclerosis.

The genes are TRBV5-1 and TRBJ2-5; 11 nucleotides align to TRBD1. Germline CDR1 reads SGHRS; CDR2 reads YFSETQ. Germline trimming cut 5 bases from V and 2 bases from J; bases unmatched to any gene: 11. The CDR3 is 17 residues long. This chain's CDR3 is CASRTGQGGPRQETQYF. The CDR3, as DNA: TGCGCCAGCAGGACGGGACAGGGGGGTCCAAGGCAAGAGACCCAGTACTTC.

This rearrangement joins TRBV15 to TRBJ2-2; 9 nucleotides align to TRBD1. The length of the CDR3 is 16 residues. Germline V gene sequence: CDR1 LNHNV, CDR2 YYDKDF (reference sequence). J gave up 1 base and V 3 bases, and 3 bases lay outside the gene matches. This chain's CDR3 is CATSSPGQGNTGELFF. CDR3 sequence (DNA): TGTGCCACCAGCAGTCCGGGACAGGGGAACACCGGGGAGCTGTTTTTT.

The chain carries TRBV5-1 and TRBJ2-7, with 10 bases fitting TRBD2. J was trimmed by 3 bases and V by 5 bases; bases with no gene match: 8. The CDR3 loop spans 15 amino acids. Germline CDR1 reads SGHRS; CDR2 reads YFSETQ. DNA of the CDR3: TGCGCCAGCAGGACCACTAGCGGGGTGATCTACGAGCAGTACTTC. This translates into CASRTTSGVIYEQYF.

The chain recombines TRBV2 with TRBJ1-5; 9 bases fit TRBD1. Germline CDR1 reads SNHLY; CDR2 reads FYNNEI. The CDR3 length is 14 residues. V was pared by 8 bases and J by 2 bases, with 4 bases of the junction left unmatched. CDR3 sequence: CASHRTGGNQPQHF. Here the CDR3 DNA reads TGTGCCAGCCACCGGACAGGGGGCAATCAGCCCCAGCATTTT. Based on the CDR3 plus reference TRBV2 and TRBJ1-5, the full variable domain is EPEVTQTPSHQVTQMGQEVILRCVPISNHLYFYWYRQILGQKVEFLVSFYNNEISEKSEIFDDQFSVERPDGSNFTLKIRSTKLEDSAMYFCASHRTGGNQPQHFGDGTRLSIL.

This clonotype was counted a single time. V gene TRBV30 combines with J gene TRBJ2-2, with unresolved D. The V gene's germline CDR1 is GTSNPN and CDR2 SVGIG (reference sequence). There are 16 residues in the CDR3. Trimming pared 0 bases from V and 1 base from J, leaving 12 bases between. Written as DNA, the CDR3 is TGTGCCTGGAGTGTACTCGGGCCGGGGAACACCGGGGAGCTGTTTTTT. As protein: CAWSVLGPGNTGELFF.

V is TRBV5-4 and J is TRBJ2-1; TRBD1 agrees at 8 bases. Germline assignment: CDR1 SGHNT and CDR2 YYREEE (reference sequence). Trimming took 5 bases from V and 6 from J; bases not matched to a gene: 7. The CDR3 has 14 amino acids. The CDR3 DNA sequence: TGTGCCAGCAGTAAGGACAGGGTGGTCAATGAGCAGTTCTTC. This codes for CASSKDRVVNEQFF.

The V and J genes are TRBV28 and TRBJ1-5, with unresolved D. Per the germline V gene, CDR1 is MDHEN and CDR2 is SYDVKM. The CDR3 runs 13 residues. The germline V and J ends were trimmed by 8 bases and 7 bases, with 15 bases remaining between them. CDR3 amino acids: CASSPPLRQPQHF. The CDR3 coding sequence is TGTGCCAGCTCACCACCCCTTCGCCAGCCCCAGCATTTT.

CDR3 nucleotides: TGTGCCATCAGTGAGTCTAGGGGGGAAGAGACCCAGTACTTC. Translating it yields CAISESRGEETQYF. The chain uses TRBV10-3 and TRBJ2-5, with D perhaps being TRBD1 or TRBD2 (6 bases each). The germline gives CDR1 ENHRY, CDR2 SYGVKD. Trimming removed 0 bases from V and 3 bases from J, with 8 bases in between. The CDR3 consists of 14 residues.

CDR3 amino acids: CASRLGTENEKLFF. The DNA of the CDR3 is TGTGCCAGCCGCCTGGGCACCGAGAATGAAAAACTGTTTTTT. The V call is TRBV6-2 or TRBV6-3, the J call TRBJ1-4, with D unclear. Per the germline V gene, CDR1 is MNHEY and CDR2 is SVGEGT. V lost 8 bases, J lost 5 bases, and 15 bases lay in between. This CDR3 comprises 14 residues.

The chain joins TRBV11-2 to TRBJ1-5, with 8 nucleotides matching TRBD1. The CDR3 sequence is 15 residues long. The V segment lost 4 bases and the J segment 7 bases; nucleotides outside the gene matches: 9. The V gene's germline CDR1 is SGHAT and CDR2 FQNNGV. The CDR3: CASSSGTGRGQPQHF. The DNA of the CDR3 is TGTGCCAGCAGCTCAGGGACAGGCCGAGGGCAGCCCCAGCATTTT.